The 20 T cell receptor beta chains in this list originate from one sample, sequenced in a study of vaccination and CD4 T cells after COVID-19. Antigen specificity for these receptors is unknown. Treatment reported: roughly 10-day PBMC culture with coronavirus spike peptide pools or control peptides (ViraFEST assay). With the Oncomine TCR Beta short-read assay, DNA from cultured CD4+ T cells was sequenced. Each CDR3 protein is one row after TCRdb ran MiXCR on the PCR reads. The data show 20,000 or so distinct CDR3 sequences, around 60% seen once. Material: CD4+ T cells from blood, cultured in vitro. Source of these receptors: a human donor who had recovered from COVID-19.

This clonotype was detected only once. CDR3 protein: CASSAGTALNEQFF. Written as DNA, the CDR3 is TGTGCCAGCAGTGCCGGGACAGCCCTTAATGAGCAGTTCTTC. V gene TRBV27 combines with J gene TRBJ2-1; 7 nucleotides agree with TRBD1. The ends lost 5 bases at V and 7 bases at J; junction bases unmatched: 8. The CDR3 is made up of 14 amino acids. From germline, CDR1 is MNHEY and CDR2 SMNVEV (reference sequence).

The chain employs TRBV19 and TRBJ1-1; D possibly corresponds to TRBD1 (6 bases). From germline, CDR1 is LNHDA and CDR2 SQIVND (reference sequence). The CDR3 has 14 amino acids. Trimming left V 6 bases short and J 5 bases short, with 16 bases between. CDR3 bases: TGTGCCAGTAGACCCGCAGGGGTAGGGACTGAAGCTTTCTTT. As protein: CASRPAGVGTEAFF.

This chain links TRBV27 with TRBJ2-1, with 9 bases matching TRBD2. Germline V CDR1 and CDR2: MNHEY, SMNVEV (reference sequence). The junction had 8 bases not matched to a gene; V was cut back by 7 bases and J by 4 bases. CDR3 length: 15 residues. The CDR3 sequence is CASKVRLAGYNEQFF. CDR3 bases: TGTGCCAGCAAAGTAAGGCTAGCGGGGTACAATGAGCAGTTCTTC.

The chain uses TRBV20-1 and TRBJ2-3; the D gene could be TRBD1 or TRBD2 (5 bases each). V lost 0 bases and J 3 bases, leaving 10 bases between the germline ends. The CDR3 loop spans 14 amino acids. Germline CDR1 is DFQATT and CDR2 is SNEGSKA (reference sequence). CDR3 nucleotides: TGCAGTGCTAGAGATAGGTGGGGGACAGATACGCAGTATTTT. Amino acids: CSARDRWGTDTQYF.

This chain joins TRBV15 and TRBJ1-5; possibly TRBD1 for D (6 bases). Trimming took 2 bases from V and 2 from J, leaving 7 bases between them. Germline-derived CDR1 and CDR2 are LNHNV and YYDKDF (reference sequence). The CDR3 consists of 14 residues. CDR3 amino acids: CATSRNRGNQPQHF. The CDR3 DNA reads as TGTGCCACCAGCAGAAACAGGGGCAATCAGCCCCAGCATTTT.

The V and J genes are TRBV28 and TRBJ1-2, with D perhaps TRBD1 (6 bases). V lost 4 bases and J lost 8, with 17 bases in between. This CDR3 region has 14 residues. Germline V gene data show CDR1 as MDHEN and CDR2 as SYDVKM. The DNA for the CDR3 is TGTGCCAGCAGTTCCGGACAGAGACGTGGGGGCTACACCTTC. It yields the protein CASSSGQRRGGYTF.

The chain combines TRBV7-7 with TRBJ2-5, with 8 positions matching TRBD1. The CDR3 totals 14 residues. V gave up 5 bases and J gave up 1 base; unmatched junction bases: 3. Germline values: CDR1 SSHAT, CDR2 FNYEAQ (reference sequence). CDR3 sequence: CASSITGGQETQYF. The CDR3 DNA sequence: TGTGCCAGCAGCATTACAGGGGGCCAAGAGACCCAGTACTTC.

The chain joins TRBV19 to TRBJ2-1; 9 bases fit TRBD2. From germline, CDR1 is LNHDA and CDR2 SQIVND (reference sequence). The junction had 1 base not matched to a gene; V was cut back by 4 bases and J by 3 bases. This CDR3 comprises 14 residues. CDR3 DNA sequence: TGTGCCAGTAGTAGCGGGAGGGACTACAATGAGCAGTTCTTC. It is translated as CASSSGRDYNEQFF. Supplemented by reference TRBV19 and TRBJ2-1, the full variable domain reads DGGITQSPKYLFRKEGQNVTLSCEQNLNHDAMYWYRQDPGQGLRLIYYSQIVNDFQKGDIAEGYSVSREKKESFPLTVTSAQKNPTAFYLCASSSGRDYNEQFFGPGTRLTVL.

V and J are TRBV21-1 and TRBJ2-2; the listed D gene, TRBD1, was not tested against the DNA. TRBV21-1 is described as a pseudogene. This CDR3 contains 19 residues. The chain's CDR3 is CASSPPERGAGRGAGELFF. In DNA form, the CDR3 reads TGTGCCAGCAGCCCCCCGGAGAGGGGAGCGGGTCGAGGAGCCGGGGAGCTGTTTTTT.

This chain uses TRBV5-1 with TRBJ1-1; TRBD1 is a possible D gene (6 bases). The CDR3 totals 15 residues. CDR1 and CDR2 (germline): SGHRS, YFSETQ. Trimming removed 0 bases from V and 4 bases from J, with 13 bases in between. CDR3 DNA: TGCGCCAGCAGCTTGGTACCAGGGGATTTCACTGAAGCTTTCTTT. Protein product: CASSLVPGDFTEAFF.

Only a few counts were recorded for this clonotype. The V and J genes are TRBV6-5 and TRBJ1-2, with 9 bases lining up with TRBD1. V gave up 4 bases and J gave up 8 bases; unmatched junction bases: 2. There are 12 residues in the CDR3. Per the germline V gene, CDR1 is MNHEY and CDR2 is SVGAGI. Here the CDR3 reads CASSWDREGYTF. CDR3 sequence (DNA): TGTGCCAGCAGTTGGGACAGGGAGGGCTACACCTTC.

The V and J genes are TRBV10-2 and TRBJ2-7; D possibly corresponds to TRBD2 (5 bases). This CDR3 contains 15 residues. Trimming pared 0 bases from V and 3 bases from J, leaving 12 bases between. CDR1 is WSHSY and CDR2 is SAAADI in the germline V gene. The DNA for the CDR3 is TGCGCCAGCAGTGAGTCTATATTTGAGGGCTACGAGCAGTACTTC. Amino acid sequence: CASSESIFEGYEQYF.

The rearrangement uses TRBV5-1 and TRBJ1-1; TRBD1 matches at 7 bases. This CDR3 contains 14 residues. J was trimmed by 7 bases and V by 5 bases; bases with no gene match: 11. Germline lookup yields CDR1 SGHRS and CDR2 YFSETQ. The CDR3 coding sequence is TGCGCCAGCAGGTTTACAGGGGTGTACGATGAAGCTTTCTTT. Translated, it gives CASRFTGVYDEAFF.

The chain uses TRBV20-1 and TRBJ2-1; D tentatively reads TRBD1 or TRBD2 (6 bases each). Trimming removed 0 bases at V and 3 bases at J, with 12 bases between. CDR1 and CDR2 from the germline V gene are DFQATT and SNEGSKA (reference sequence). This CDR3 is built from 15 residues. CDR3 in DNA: TGCAGTGCTAGAGATTTTGGAGGGGGCTACAATGAGCAGTTCTTC. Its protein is CSARDFGGGYNEQFF.

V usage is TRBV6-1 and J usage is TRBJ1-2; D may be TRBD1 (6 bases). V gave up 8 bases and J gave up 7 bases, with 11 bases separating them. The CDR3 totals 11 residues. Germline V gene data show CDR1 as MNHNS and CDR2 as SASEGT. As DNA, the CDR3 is TGTGCCAGCGGCGCAGGGGTTGGCTACACCTTC. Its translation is CASGAGVGYTF.

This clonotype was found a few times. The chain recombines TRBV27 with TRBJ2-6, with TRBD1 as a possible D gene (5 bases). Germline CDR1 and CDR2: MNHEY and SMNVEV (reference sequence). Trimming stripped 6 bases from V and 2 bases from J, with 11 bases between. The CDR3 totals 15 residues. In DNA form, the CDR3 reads TGTGCCAGCAGGCCATCAGGGACTGGGGCCAACGTCCTGACTTTC. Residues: CASRPSGTGANVLTF.

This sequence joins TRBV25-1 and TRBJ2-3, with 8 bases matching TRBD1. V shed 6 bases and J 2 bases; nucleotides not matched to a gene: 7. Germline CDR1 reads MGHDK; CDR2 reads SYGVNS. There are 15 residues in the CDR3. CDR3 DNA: TGTGCCAGCAGCGATACGGGACAGGACACAGATACGCAGTATTTT. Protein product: CASSDTGQDTDTQYF.

The CDR3 region has the DNA TGTGCCAGCAGCCAAGCAGAGGCGGGATCCTACGAGCAGTACTTC. This codes for CASSQAEAGSYEQYF. The chain uses TRBV4-2 and TRBJ2-7, with D perhaps TRBD2 (6 bases). V was clipped by 1 base and J by 1 base, with 11 bases between them. The CDR3 has 15 residues. CDR1 and CDR2 from the germline V gene are LGHNA and YNFKEQ.

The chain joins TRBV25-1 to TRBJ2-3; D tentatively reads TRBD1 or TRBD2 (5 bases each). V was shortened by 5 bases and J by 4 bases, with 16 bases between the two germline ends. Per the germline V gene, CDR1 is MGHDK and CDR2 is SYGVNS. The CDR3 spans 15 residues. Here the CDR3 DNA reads TGTGCCAGCAGTAGACGGGGCAGGTCGGCAGATACGCAGTATTTT. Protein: CASSRRGRSADTQYF.

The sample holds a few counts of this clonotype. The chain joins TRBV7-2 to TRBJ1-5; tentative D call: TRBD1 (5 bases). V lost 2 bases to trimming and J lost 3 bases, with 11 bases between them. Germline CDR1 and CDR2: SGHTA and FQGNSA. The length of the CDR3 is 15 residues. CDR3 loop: CASSLRAGNNQPQHF. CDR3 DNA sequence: TGTGCCAGCAGCTTAAGGGCAGGGAACAATCAGCCCCAGCATTTT.